This T cell receptor (beta chain) was identified in a study of blood T cell repertoires in COVID-19. For the study at large: The origin of the acute and convalescent COVID-19 samples was the United States, Italy and Spain.

Some clones are missing from TCRdb's copy, which holds only in-frame ones; the method was immunoSEQ multiplex PCR. The sample yields 90,000 to 120,000 clones, about four fifths seen once. The table lists this clone with a few counts. The CDR3 totals 12 residues. V lost 5 bases to trimming and J lost 9 bases; unmatched junction nucleotides: 4. The sequence was collected from a human donor in a cohort sampled during active COVID-19. Sequencing used peripheral blood. V is TRBV12-3 or TRBV12-4 and J is TRBJ2-1; 7 nucleotides align to TRBD2. In DNA form, the CDR3 reads TGTGCCAGCAGTCCGACTAGCAGTGAGCAGTTCTTC. This translates into CASSPTSSEQFF.